The present entry profiles one T cell receptor (beta chain) with its context. TCRdb keeps only in-frame clones here, not all; method: immunoSEQ multiplex PCR. The sample has approximately 90,000 clones; approximately 79% are singletons. The record originates from a study of blood T cell repertoires in COVID-19. What was sequenced was peripheral blood. This TCR was sampled from a man between 70 and 80 years old with acute or convalescent COVID-19.

CDR3 sequence (DNA): TGTGCCAGCAGTCAACAGGGTTATCAGCCCCAGCATTTT. Translating gives CASSQQGYQPQHF. The chain links TRBV5-6 to TRBJ1-5; possibly TRBD1 for D (6 bases). V shed 5 bases and J shed 5 bases, with 11 bases lying between them. The germline V gene has CDR1 SGHDT and CDR2 YYEEEE. The CDR3 is 13 residues long.